This T cell receptor (beta chain) comes out of a study of blood T cell repertoires in COVID-19. Across the whole study: Samples came from the United States, Italy and Spain, spanning acute and convalescent COVID-19. PBMCs, B-cell-depleted T cells, or T cells provided the cDNA or gDNA that made up the material.

Here immunoSEQ multiplex PCR was the method, and the copy in TCRdb shows in-frame clones only, minus some. The sample carries about 320,000 clones, 85% recorded once. CDR3 length equals 12 residues. Germline V lookup: CDR1 GTSNPN, CDR2 SVGIG (reference sequence). Trimming removed 2 bases from V and 5 bases from J, with 9 bases in between. Clinical histories supplied by participants themselves formed the basis of cohort assignment. The sequence came from a woman under 40 who had been exposed to COVID-19. The sample comprised PBMCs or T cells enriched from blood (not recorded which). This rearrangement joins TRBV30 to TRBJ2-5; D is unclear. The CDR3 protein is CAWSLKRETQYF. DNA for the CDR3: TGTGCCTGGAGTTTGAAACGGGAGACCCAGTACTTC.